Listed below are T cell receptor beta chains from one sample, sequenced in a study of control samples from healthy donors and cancer patients. Clones were sequenced by immunoSEQ multiplex PCR, and TCRdb holds only the in-frame ones, with some missing. The sample records about 83,000 clones, 91% being singletons. Sequenced: blood. The receptor source for this set is a man younger than 45 in good health. CDR3s include the opening cysteine and the closing phenylalanine or tryptophan. Fields, in order: V gene, J gene, CDR3 protein.

TRBV9	TRBJ1-5	CASSPSAGSNQPQHF
TRBV24-1	TRBJ2-2	CATSDPLEDRGSPTGELFF
TRBV19	TRBJ2-1	CASSILLSSYNEQFF
TRBV4-2	TRBJ2-2	CASSQDLAGVAGELFF
TRBV30	TRBJ1-5	CACHEQGGYSNQPQHF
TRBV21-1	TRBJ1-2	CASSKVGDYGYTF
TRBV7-9	TRBJ2-6	CASSLRSGANVLTF
TRBV4-2	TRBJ2-1	CASSQDTRGEQFF
TRBV9	TRBJ1-2	CASSVGTGGNYGYTF
TRBV19	TRBJ1-2	CASRQGGYYGYTF
TRBV18	TRBJ2-7	CASSPPDSKQYF
TRBV29-1	TRBJ2-3	CSVGRTSGGASTQYF
TRBV10-3	TRBJ2-1	CAIAHVGGAYEQFF
TRBV5-1	TRBJ2-3	CASSLGVASGTSTDTQYF
TRBV19	TRBJ2-7	CASSIGLAGSYEQYF
TRBV28	TRBJ1-1	CASSLLDRANTEAFF
TRBV3-1/TRBV3-2	TRBJ1-1	CAISGENTEAFF
TRBV2	TRBJ1-6	CASRGEPNSPLHF
TRBV28	TRBJ2-5	CASSLSASGGAEETQYF
TRBV6-5	TRBJ1-1	CASNQGGDTEAFF
TRBV5-1	TRBJ2-7	CASSDRAAFEQYF
TRBV6-5	TRBJ1-1	CASSIIQGHEAFF
TRBV2	TRBJ1-2	CASWRGQDGYTF
TRBV24-1	TRBJ2-5	CATSALGGELETQYF
TRBV7-9	TRBJ1-2	CASSSTHETYGYTF
TRBV7-9	TRBJ1-2	CASSSATPGGVYGYTF
TRBV2	TRBJ1-4	CASSGFMDAVF
TRBV10-3	TRBJ1-5	CAIGGGTNQPQHF
TRBV29-1	TRBJ2-3	CSVEAGSGTDTQYF
TRBV19	TRBJ1-5	CASSIEGNQPQHF
TRBV28	TRBJ1-2	CASSRGSLNYGYTF
TRBV5-6	TRBJ2-7	CASSHRTGDRVIYEQYF
TRBV2	TRBJ1-2	CASSETGLTFSINYGYTF
TRBV30	TRBJ2-3	CAWTGPGLLKTDTQYF
TRBV10-2	TRBJ2-5	CASSETGTGTGGFLQETQYF
TRBV18	TRBJ1-5	CASSPGTANQPQHF
TRBV14	TRBJ2-7	CASSLRTSGVYEQYF
TRBV5-1	TRBJ1-1	CASSLFTDRMNTEAFF
TRBV19	TRBJ2-2	CASTQGMVGELFF
TRBV3-1/TRBV3-2	TRBJ1-6	CASRDRDNSPLHF
TRBV7-8	TRBJ1-5	CASSLFAQGSRNQPQHF
TRBV27	TRBJ1-1	CASTTTHRDLVTEAFF
TRBV18	TRBJ1-2	CASSPPRAEVTTGYTF
TRBV6-5	TRBJ1-1	CASSYSGTYLEAFF
TRBV19	TRBJ1-5	CASSITGVQPQHF
TRBV6-5	TRBJ2-7	CASSRGRTTYEQYF
TRBV7-9	TRBJ2-6	CASSLKVKASVLTF
TRBV2	TRBJ1-1	CASPDRANTEAFF
TRBV6-1	TRBJ2-3	CASSEAPLAGWDTQYF
TRBV4-2	TRBJ2-5	CASSMGLAGVQETQYF
TRBV21-1	TRBJ1-2	CASSVTGTGENYGYTF
TRBV5-5	TRBJ2-7	CASSLASGVGYEQYF
TRBV6-2/TRBV6-3	TRBJ1-4	CASSFSSGRGEKLFF
TRBV24-1	TRBJ1-5	CATSDTGRDQPQHF